The clone carrying this T cell receptor beta chain was observed many times. Antigen unknown. Unsorted libraries were prepared from 2 million PBMCs that had been stored at -80 C. 5'RACE employing 10-nucleotide random UMIs yielded the cDNA. TCRdb ran MiXCR on the 5' RACE reads and lists one entry per CDR3 protein. The sample holds around 35,000 distinct CDR3 sequences, less than 1.6% seen once. This entry belongs to a study of neurological immune-mediated disorders. Study-wide findings and caveats: The study found the most TCR clonal expansion in HTLV-1-associated myelopathy and the least in multiple sclerosis, below healthy controls.

Per the germline V gene, CDR1 is SGHAT and CDR2 is FQNNGV. This CDR3 region has 15 residues. The junction had 3 bases not matched to a gene; V was cut back by 1 base and J by 5 bases. The rearrangement uses TRBV11-2 and TRBJ1-1, with 11 bases fitting TRBD1. This TCR was recovered from a woman between 25 and 40 years old with multiple sclerosis. Sequenced sample: PBMCs. The CDR3 protein is CASSLGDRGETEAFF. The CDR3, as DNA: TGTGCCAGCAGCTTAGGGGACAGGGGGGAGACTGAAGCTTTCTTT.